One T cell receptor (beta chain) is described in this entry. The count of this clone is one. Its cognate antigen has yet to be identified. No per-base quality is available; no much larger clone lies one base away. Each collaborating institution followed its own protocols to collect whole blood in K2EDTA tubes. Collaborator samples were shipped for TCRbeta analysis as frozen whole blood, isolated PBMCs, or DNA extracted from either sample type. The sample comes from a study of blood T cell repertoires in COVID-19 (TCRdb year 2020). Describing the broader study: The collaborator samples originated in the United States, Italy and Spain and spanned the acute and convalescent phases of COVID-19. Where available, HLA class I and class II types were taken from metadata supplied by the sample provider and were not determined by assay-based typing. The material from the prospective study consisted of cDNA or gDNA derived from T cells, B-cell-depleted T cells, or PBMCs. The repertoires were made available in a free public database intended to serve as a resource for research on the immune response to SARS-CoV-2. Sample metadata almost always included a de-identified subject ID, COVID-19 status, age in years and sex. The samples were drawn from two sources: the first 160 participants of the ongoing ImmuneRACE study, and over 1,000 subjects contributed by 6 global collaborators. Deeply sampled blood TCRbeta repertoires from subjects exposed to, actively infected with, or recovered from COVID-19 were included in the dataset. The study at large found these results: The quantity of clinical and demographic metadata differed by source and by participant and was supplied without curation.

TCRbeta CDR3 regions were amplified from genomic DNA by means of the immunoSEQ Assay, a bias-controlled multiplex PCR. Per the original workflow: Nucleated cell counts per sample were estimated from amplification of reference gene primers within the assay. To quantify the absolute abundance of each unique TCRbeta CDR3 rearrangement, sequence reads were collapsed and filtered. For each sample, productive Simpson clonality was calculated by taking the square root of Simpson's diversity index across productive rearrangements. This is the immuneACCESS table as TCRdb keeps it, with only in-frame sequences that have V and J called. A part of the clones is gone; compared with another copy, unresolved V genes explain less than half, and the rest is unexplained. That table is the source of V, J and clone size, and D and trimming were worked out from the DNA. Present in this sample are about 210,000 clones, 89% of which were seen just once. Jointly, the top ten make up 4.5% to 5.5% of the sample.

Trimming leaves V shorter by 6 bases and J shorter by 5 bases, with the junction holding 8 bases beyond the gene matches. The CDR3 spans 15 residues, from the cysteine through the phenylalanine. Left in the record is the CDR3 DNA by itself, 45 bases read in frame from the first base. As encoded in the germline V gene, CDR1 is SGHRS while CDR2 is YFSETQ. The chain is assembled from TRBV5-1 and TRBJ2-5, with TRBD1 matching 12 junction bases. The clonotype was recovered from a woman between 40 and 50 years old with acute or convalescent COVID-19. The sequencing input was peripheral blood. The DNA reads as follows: TGCGCCAGCACCCACGGGACAGGGGGCCGGGAGACCCAGTACTTC. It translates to CASTHGTGGRETQYF.